The 27 T cell receptor beta chains in this list originate from one sample, sequenced in a study of CD8 T cells in Susac syndrome. A quantity of roughly 0.5 to 1 ug RNA underwent reverse transcription using random hexamers. TCRdb re-called the immunoSEQ multiplex PCR reads with MiXCR, one entry per CDR3 protein. The sample lists around 230,000 distinct CDR3 sequences; less than 96% were seen once. Sample: CD4+ T cells from PBMCs. The source is a human donor with Susac syndrome.

This sequence joins TRBV20-1 and TRBJ2-3; no reliable D call. Trimming cost V 6 bases and J 6 bases, with 16 bases left between them. The CDR3 consists of 13 residues. Germline V gives CDR1 DFQATT, CDR2 SNEGSKA (reference sequence). The CDR3 is CSALSNGWDTQYF. The CDR3 nucleotides read TGCAGTGCGTTGAGCAACGGGTGGGATACGCAGTATTTT.

The gene calls are TRBV29-1 and TRBJ2-3, with 9 bases aligning to TRBD2. In germline, CDR1 is SQVTM, CDR2 ANQGSEA. The CDR3 is 14 residues long. The trim removed 5 bases at V and 3 bases at J, leaving 6 bases unmatched. The CDR3 reads CSVFILAGTDTQYF. The CDR3 DNA reads as TGCAGCGTTTTTATTCTAGCGGGGACAGATACGCAGTATTTT.

This chain uses TRBV29-1 with TRBJ1-1, with D maybe TRBD1 (5 bases). The CDR3 runs 11 residues. V lost 4 bases and J lost 10, with 13 bases in between. CDR1 and CDR2 from the germline V gene are SQVTM and ANQGSEA. This CDR3 is CSVGAGAGAFF. Written as DNA, the CDR3 is TGCAGCGTTGGGGCCGGGGCTGGAGCTTTCTTT.

This chain joins TRBV20-1 and TRBJ2-1; 8 bases are a match to TRBD2. Germline-derived CDR1 and CDR2 are DFQATT and SNEGSKA (reference sequence). The V segment lost 3 bases and the J segment 4 bases; nucleotides outside the gene matches: 5. This CDR3 contains 14 residues. CDR3 sequence (DNA): TGCAGTGCTAGTATCACGGGAGGGTACAATGAGCAGTTCTTC. Translation: CSASITGGYNEQFF.

This clonotype was seen a single time. This chain connects TRBV5-1 to TRBJ2-7; D gene uncertain. The CDR3 runs to 12 residues. CDR1 and CDR2 (germline): SGHRS, YFSETQ. Trimming took 3 bases from V and 6 from J, leaving 10 bases between them. For the CDR3, the DNA is TGCGCCAGCAGCTCCCAGGTCTCCGAGCAGTACTTC. It yields the protein CASSSQVSEQYF.

The chain links TRBV20-1 to TRBJ1-2, with 7 bases fitting TRBD1. The CDR3 totals 13 residues. The trim removed 0 bases at V and 6 bases at J, leaving 4 bases unmatched. Germline values: CDR1 DFQATT, CDR2 SNEGSKA (reference sequence). The CDR3 DNA reads TGCAGTGCTAGAGATAGCGACAGGGATGGCTACACCTTC. Residues: CSARDSDRDGYTF.

The CDR3 sequence: CAGQGDSNQPQHF. For the CDR3, the DNA is TGTGCCGGACAAGGGGATAGCAATCAGCCCCAGCATTTT. This rearrangement joins TRBV6-1 to TRBJ1-5; perhaps TRBD1 as D (5 bases). Deletions cut 11 bases from V and 0 bases from J, with 11 bases between. From germline, CDR1 is MNHNS and CDR2 SASEGT. The CDR3 spans 13 residues.

The V gene is TRBV12-3 or TRBV12-4, the J gene TRBJ1-5; perhaps TRBD1 as D (5 bases). V was pared by 0 bases and J by 6 bases, with 9 bases between. The CDR3 length is 14 residues. The CDR3, as DNA: TGTGCCAGCAGTTTAGCGGACACTCGTCAGCCCCAGCATTTT. Residues: CASSLADTRQPQHF.

This rearrangement joins TRBV20-1 to TRBJ2-1, with D possibly being TRBD2 (5 bases). The CDR3 is 13 residues long. Trimming removed 6 bases at V and 0 bases at J, with 9 bases between. Germline CDR1 is DFQATT and CDR2 is SNEGSKA (reference sequence). The CDR3 region has the DNA TGCAGTGCCGCGGGCCACTCCTACAATGAGCAGTTCTTC. Its protein product is CSAAGHSYNEQFF.

CDR3 nucleotides: TGTGCCAGCAGCCCCTCAGGGGATCCGGGCAATCAGCCCCAGCATTTT. It is translated as CASSPSGDPGNQPQHF. This chain uses TRBV6-1 with TRBJ1-5; the D gene is possibly TRBD1 (6 bases). The CDR3 spans 16 residues. The V gene lost 6 bases and the J gene lost 2 bases, with 17 bases spanning the gap. Germline V gene sequence: CDR1 MNHNS, CDR2 SASEGT.

This chain joins TRBV12-3 or TRBV12-4 and TRBJ1-2, with 7 bases aligning to TRBD1. This CDR3 is 14 amino acids long. J was trimmed by 4 bases and V by 5 bases; bases with no gene match: 7. CDR3 region: CASSLRQGGYGYTF. The DNA for the CDR3 is TGTGCCAGCAGTCTAAGACAGGGAGGCTATGGCTACACCTTC.

V and J are TRBV29-1 and TRBJ2-7; 7 positions agree with TRBD2. The CDR3 extends over 11 amino acids. In germline, CDR1 is SQVTM, CDR2 ANQGSEA. With V trimmed by 4 bases and J by 5 bases, 2 bases remained unmatched. In DNA, the CDR3 is TGCAGCGTTGCCAGCGGGGACGAGCAGTACTTC. As protein: CSVASGDEQYF.

The rearrangement uses TRBV20-1 and TRBJ2-1; D uncertain. Germline assignment: CDR1 DFQATT and CDR2 SNEGSKA (reference sequence). This CDR3 spans 13 amino acids. V dropped 2 bases and J dropped 5 bases, with 10 bases sitting between them. This CDR3 is CSARPASHNEQFF. CDR3 nucleotides: TGCAGTGCTAGACCGGCTAGTCACAATGAGCAGTTCTTC.

This chain connects TRBV29-1 to TRBJ2-3, with 8 bases identical to TRBD2. There are 13 residues in the CDR3. CDR1 SQVTM and CDR2 ANQGSEA come from the germline V gene. Trimming cost V 8 bases and J 1 base; bases outside gene matches: 5. The CDR3 region has the DNA TGCAGCAAACTAGCGGCGGGCACAGATACGCAGTATTTT. Residues: CSKLAAGTDTQYF.

This sequence joins TRBV27 and TRBJ2-7; possible D gene TRBD2, 6 bases. The CDR3 length is 12 residues. CDR1 is MNHEY, CDR2 SMNVEV, per germline (reference sequence). V dropped 0 bases and J dropped 9 bases, with 9 bases sitting between them. In DNA form, the CDR3 reads TGTGCCAGCAGTTTATCGGGAGGAGGGCAGTACTTC. Translated: CASSLSGGGQYF.

This chain links TRBV29-1 with TRBJ1-2, with 7 bases lining up with TRBD1. CDR1 is SQVTM and CDR2 is ANQGSEA in the germline V gene. The CDR3 sequence is 15 residues long. V shed 3 bases and J 4 bases; nucleotides not matched to a gene: 11. CDR3 amino acids: CSVEVSRQGGYGYTF. For the CDR3, the DNA is TGCAGCGTTGAGGTCTCAAGACAGGGAGGCTATGGCTACACCTTC.

This chain joins TRBV4-2 and TRBJ2-3; maybe TRBD2 (6 bases). Germline assignment: CDR1 LGHNA and CDR2 YNFKEQ. The V and J ends lost 3 bases and 1 base respectively, with 14 bases between them. This CDR3 region has 16 residues. In DNA, the CDR3 is TGTGCCAGCAGCCACGGGGACTCTAGCGGCACAGATACGCAGTATTTT. Its translation: CASSHGDSSGTDTQYF.

This chain joins TRBV29-1 and TRBJ2-7, with D possibly TRBD2 on 7 matching bases. Germline CDR1 SQVTM, CDR2 ANQGSEA. CDR3 length equals 11 residues. Trimming cost V 7 bases and J 9 bases, with 16 bases left between them. In DNA form, the CDR3 reads TGCAGCGCCTTGGGGGGGGCAAGGCAGTACTTC. Encoded protein: CSALGGARQYF.

V gene TRBV20-1 combines with J gene TRBJ2-7; D is possibly TRBD2 (6 bases). The V end was cut by 5 bases, the J end by 2 bases, with 19 bases between. The CDR3 extends over 15 amino acids. Looked up from germline, CDR1 is DFQATT and CDR2 is SNEGSKA (reference sequence). In DNA form, the CDR3 reads TGCAGTGCTCCTCCCCTAGGGCGGGACCCCTACGAGCAGTACTTC. Its protein is CSAPPLGRDPYEQYF.

The rearrangement links TRBV2 to TRBJ2-7; 9 bases map to TRBD2. The CDR3 sequence is 14 residues long. Trimming at V came to 10 bases and at J to 2 bases, leaving 9 bases not matched to a gene. Per the germline V gene, CDR1 is SNHLY and CDR2 is FYNNEI. CDR3: CATKPGLATYEQYF. Written as DNA, the CDR3 is TGTGCCACCAAGCCGGGACTAGCTACCTACGAGCAGTACTTC.

This chain connects TRBV6-6 to TRBJ1-2, with no clear D. Germline V lookup: CDR1 MNHNY, CDR2 SVGAGI (reference sequence). Trimming shortened V by 6 bases and J by 2 bases, and 13 bases separated the two germline ends. The CDR3 sequence is 14 residues long. This chain's CDR3 is CASRPDRRNYGYTF. For the CDR3, the DNA is TGTGCCAGCAGACCTGACCGGAGGAACTATGGCTACACCTTC.

Comment on this clonotype: The germline gene is not matched at one end of the junction; a read error may be the cause. The V call is TRBV18, the J call TRBJ1-2; no firm D call. Germline V gene lookup returns CDR1 KGHSH and CDR2 LQKENI. The CDR3 has 13 amino acids. Written as DNA, the CDR3 is TGTGCCAGCTCACCCACAGTCAACTATGGCTACGCCTTC. As protein: CASSPTVNYGYAF.

The chain uses TRBV6-6 and TRBJ1-2; D is unresolved. The CDR3 extends over 13 amino acids. Trimming left V 2 bases short and J 4 bases short, with 8 bases between. Germline CDR1 and CDR2: MNHNY and SVGAGI (reference sequence). DNA of the CDR3: TGTGCCAGCAGTTACGGCCAGATCTATGGCTACACCTTC. Translating it yields CASSYGQIYGYTF.

The chain recombines TRBV20-1 with TRBJ2-5; D may correspond to TRBD1 or TRBD2 (5 bases each). Trimming cost V 3 bases and J 5 bases, with 19 bases left between them. The CDR3 runs to 15 residues. In germline, CDR1 is DFQATT, CDR2 SNEGSKA (reference sequence). The CDR3: CSARGTATPGETQYF. The DNA of the CDR3 is TGCAGTGCTAGGGGGACGGCGACCCCAGGGGAGACCCAGTACTTC.

CDR3: CASSRTAHEAFF. The CDR3 DNA reads as TGTGCCAGCAGCCGGACAGCCCATGAAGCTTTCTTT. This chain uses TRBV3-1 with TRBJ1-1; D is possibly TRBD1 (6 bases). The CDR3 has 12 residues. V was clipped by 4 bases and J by 7 bases, with 10 bases between them. Per germline, CDR1 LGHDT and CDR2 YNNKEL (reference sequence).

V gene TRBV2 combines with J gene TRBJ2-1; possibly TRBD2 for D (6 bases). The V and J ends lost 4 bases and 5 bases respectively, with 9 bases between them. The CDR3 is 13 amino acids. Germline V CDR1 and CDR2: SNHLY, FYNNEI. The CDR3: CASSGLAHNEQFF. CDR3 DNA: TGTGCCAGCAGTGGGCTAGCGCACAATGAGCAGTTCTTC.

The gene calls are TRBV24-1 and TRBJ2-3, with a possible D match to TRBD1 (6 bases). V shed 4 bases and J shed 4 bases, with 20 bases lying between them. CDR1 is KGHDR, CDR2 SFDVKD, per germline. The CDR3 runs to 17 residues. Written as DNA, the CDR3 is TGTGCCACCAGTGAGCGACACCGGGACAATCCCGCAGATACGCAGTATTTT. Translated: CATSERHRDNPADTQYF.